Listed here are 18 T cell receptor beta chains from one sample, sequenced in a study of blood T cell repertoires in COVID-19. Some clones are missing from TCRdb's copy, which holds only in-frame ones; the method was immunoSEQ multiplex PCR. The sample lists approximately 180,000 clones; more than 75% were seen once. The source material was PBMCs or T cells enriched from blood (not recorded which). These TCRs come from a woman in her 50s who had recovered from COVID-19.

The CDR3, as DNA: TGTGCCAGCAGGGGGACAAATAATTCACCCCTCCACTTT. Its protein product is CASRGTNNSPLHF. The chain uses TRBV28 and TRBJ1-6, with D possibly TRBD1 on 6 matching bases. This CDR3 has 13 amino acids. Germline assignment: CDR1 MDHEN and CDR2 SYDVKM. Trimming stripped 6 bases from V and 5 bases from J, with 8 bases between.

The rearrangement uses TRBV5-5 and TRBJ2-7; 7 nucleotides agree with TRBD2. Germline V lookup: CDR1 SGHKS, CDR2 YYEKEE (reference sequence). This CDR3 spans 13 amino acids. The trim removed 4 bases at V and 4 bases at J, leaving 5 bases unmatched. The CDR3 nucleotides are TGTGCCAGCAGCCTCGGGGGGACTTACGAGCAGTACTTC. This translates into CASSLGGTYEQYF.

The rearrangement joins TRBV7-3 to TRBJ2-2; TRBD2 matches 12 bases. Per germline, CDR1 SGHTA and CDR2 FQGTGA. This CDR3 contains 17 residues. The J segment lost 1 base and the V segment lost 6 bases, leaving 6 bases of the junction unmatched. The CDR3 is CASSRLAGEGNTGELFF. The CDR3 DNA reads TGTGCCAGCAGTAGACTAGCGGGAGAGGGGAACACCGGGGAGCTGTTTTTT.

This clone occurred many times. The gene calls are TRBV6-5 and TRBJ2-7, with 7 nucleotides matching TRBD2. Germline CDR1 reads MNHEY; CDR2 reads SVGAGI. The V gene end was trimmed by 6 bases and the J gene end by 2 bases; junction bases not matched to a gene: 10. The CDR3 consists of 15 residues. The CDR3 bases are TGTGCCAGCAGGCCGTGGCGGGAGCGGCCCTACGAGCAGTACTTC. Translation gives CASRPWRERPYEQYF.

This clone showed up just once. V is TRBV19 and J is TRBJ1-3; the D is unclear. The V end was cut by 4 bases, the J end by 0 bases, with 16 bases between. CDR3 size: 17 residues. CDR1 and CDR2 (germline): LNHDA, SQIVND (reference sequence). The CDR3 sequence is CASSTGGAGGSGNTIYF. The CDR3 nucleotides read TGTGCCAGTAGTACCGGTGGAGCCGGCGGCTCTGGAAACACCATATATTTT.

Here the CDR3 DNA reads TGTGCCAGCAGCCCGGGACTTGAAAACACCGGGGAGCTGTTTTTT. This gives the protein CASSPGLENTGELFF. J is TRBJ2-2 and V is TRBV5-8; D may be TRBD2 (6 bases). The CDR3 sequence is 15 residues long. Germline V gene lookup returns CDR1 SGHTS and CDR2 YDEGEE. Trimming shortened V by 4 bases and J by 2 bases, and 12 bases separated the two germline ends.

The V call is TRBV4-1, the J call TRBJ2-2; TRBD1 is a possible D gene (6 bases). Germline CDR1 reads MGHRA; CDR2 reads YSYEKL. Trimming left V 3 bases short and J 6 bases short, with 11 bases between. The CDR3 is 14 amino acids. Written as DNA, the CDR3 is TGCGCCAGCAGCCATGACCAGGGGTCCGGGGAGCTGTTTTTT. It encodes CASSHDQGSGELFF.

CDR3 nucleotide sequence: TGTGCCAGCAGCACCCGACAGTTGTTCGGCGAGCAGTACTTC. This codes for CASSTRQLFGEQYF. The chain carries TRBV5-6 and TRBJ2-7, with D possibly TRBD1 on 5 matching bases. The CDR3 runs to 14 residues. With 4 bases removed from V and 6 bases from J, the gap between germline ends came to 17 bases. Germline assignment: CDR1 SGHDT and CDR2 YYEEEE.

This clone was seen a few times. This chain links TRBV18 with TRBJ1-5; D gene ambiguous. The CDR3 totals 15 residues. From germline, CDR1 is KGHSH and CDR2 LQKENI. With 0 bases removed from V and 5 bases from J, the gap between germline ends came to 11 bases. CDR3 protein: CASSPPEARDQPQHF. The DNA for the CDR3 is TGTGCCAGCTCACCACCAGAGGCGAGGGATCAGCCCCAGCATTTT.

The CDR3 nucleotides are TGCGCCTGTTTAGGCCTTAGCGGGAGGGCTCTCAGGATTCGCTACGAGCAGTACTTC. Residues: CACLGLSGRALRIRYEQYF. The chain is built from TRBV5-1 and TRBJ2-7, with 11 bases matching TRBD2. CDR3 length: 19 amino acids. V was clipped by 10 bases and J by 3 bases; unmatched bases: 24. Germline CDR1 and CDR2: SGHRS and YFSETQ.

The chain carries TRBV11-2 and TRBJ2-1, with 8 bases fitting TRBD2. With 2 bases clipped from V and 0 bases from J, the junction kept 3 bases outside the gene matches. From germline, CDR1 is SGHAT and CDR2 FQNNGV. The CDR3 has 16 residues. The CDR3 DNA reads TGTGCCAGCAGCTTATCCGGGGGGGGCTCCTACAATGAGCAGTTCTTC. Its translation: CASSLSGGGSYNEQFF.

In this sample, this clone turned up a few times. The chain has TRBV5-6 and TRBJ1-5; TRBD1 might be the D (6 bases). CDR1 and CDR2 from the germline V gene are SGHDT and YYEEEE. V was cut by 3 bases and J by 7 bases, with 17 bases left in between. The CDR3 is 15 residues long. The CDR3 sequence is CASSWGGDIGQPQHF. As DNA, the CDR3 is TGTGCCAGCAGCTGGGGTGGGGACATTGGGCAGCCCCAGCATTTT.

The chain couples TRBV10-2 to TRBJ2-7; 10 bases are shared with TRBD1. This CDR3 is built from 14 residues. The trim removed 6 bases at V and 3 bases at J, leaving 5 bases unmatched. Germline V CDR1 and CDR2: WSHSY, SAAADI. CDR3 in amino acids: CASREGQGIYEQYF. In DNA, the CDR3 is TGCGCCAGCAGAGAGGGACAGGGGATCTACGAGCAGTACTTC.

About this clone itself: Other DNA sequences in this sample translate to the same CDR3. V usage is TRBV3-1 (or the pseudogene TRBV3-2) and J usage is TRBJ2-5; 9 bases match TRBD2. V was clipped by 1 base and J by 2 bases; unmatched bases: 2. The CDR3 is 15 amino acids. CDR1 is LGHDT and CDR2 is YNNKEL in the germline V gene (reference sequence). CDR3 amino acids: CASSQGLAAQETQYF. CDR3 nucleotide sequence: TGTGCCAGCAGCCAAGGACTAGCGGCACAAGAGACCCAGTACTTC.

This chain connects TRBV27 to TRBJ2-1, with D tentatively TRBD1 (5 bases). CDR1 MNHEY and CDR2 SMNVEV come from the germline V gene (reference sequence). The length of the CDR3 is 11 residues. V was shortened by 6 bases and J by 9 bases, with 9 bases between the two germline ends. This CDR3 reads CASRRQGEQFF. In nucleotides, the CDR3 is TGTGCCAGCAGAAGGCAGGGTGAGCAGTTCTTC.

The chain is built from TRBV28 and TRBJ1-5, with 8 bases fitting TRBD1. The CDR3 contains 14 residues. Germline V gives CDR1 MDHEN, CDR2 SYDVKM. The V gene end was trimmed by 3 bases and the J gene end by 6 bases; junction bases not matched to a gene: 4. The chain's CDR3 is CASSFRGRIQPQHF. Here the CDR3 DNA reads TGTGCCAGCAGTTTCAGGGGGCGGATTCAGCCCCAGCATTTT.

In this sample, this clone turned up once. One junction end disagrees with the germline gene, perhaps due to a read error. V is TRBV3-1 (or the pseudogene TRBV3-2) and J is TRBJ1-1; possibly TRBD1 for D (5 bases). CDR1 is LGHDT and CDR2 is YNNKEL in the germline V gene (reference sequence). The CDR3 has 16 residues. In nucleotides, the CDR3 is TGTGCCAGCAGCGAAAGGGGCAGAGGTTTGAAGACTGAAGCTTTCTTT. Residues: CASSERGRGLKTEAFF.

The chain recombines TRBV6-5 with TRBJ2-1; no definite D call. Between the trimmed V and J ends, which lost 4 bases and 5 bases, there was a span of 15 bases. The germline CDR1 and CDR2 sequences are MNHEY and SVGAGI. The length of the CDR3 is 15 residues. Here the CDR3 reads CASSSPGLIDNEQFF. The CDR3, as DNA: TGTGCCAGCAGTTCCCCTGGGCTCATAGACAATGAGCAGTTCTTC.